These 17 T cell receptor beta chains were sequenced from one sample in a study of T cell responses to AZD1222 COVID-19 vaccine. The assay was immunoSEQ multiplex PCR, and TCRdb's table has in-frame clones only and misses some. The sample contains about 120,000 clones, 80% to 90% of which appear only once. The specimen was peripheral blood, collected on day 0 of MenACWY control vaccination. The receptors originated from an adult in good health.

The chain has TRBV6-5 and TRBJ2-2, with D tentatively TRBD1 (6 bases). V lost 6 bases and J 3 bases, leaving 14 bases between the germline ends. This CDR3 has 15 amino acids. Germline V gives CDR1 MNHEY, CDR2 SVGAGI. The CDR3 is CASSHGTRDTGELFF. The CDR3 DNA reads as TGTGCCAGCAGCCACGGGACACGAGACACCGGGGAGCTGTTTTTT.

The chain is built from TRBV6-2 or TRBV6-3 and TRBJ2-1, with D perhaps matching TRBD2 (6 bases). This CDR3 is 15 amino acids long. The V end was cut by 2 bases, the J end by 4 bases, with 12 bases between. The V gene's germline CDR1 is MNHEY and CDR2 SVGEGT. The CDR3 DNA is TGTGCCAGCAGTTACGGGGACTCCCGATACAATGAGCAGTTCTTC. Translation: CASSYGDSRYNEQFF.

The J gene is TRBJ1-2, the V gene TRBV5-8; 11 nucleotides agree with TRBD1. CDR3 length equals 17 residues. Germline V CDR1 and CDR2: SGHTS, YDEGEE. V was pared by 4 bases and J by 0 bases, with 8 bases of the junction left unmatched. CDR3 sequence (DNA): TGTGCCAGCAGCATCGGACAGGGGGCAATGACTAACTATGGCTACACCTTC. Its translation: CASSIGQGAMTNYGYTF.

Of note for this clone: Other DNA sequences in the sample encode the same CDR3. CDR3 loop: CASSPSGGTEAFF. CDR3 DNA sequence: TGTGCCAGCTCACCGTCGGGGGGCACTGAAGCTTTCTTT. The J gene is TRBJ1-1, the V gene TRBV18; a weak D match, TRBD1 (5 bases). V was trimmed by 3 bases and J by 4 bases, leaving 9 bases between them. Germline CDR1 is KGHSH and CDR2 is LQKENI. This CDR3 contains 13 residues.

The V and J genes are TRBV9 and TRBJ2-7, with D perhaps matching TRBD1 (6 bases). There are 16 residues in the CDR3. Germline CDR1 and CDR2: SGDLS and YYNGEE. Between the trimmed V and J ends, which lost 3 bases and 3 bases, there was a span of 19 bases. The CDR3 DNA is TGTGCCAGCAGCGGAGGCACAGGGATTCAACTCTACGAGCAGTACTTC. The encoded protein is CASSGGTGIQLYEQYF.

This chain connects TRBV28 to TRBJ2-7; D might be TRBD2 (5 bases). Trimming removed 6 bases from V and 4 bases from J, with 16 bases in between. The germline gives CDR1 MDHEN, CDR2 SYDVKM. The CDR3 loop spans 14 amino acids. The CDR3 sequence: CASRTPSTGYEQYF. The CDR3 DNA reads TGTGCCAGCAGAACACCTAGCACTGGGTACGAGCAGTACTTC.

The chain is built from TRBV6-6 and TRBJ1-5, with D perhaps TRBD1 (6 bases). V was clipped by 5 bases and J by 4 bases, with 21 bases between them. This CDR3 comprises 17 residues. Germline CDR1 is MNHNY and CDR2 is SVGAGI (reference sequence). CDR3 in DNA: TGTGCCAGCAGTCCTACAGCTGGGGGGCAGGGAAATCAGCCCCAGCATTTT. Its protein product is CASSPTAGGQGNQPQHF.

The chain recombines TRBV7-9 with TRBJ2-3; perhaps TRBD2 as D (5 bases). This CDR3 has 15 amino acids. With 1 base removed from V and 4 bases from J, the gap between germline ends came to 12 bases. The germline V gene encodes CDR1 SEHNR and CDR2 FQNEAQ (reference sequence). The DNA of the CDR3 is TGTGCCAGCAGCTTAGGAGCTAGCCTGTCAGATACGCAGTATTTT. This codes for CASSLGASLSDTQYF.

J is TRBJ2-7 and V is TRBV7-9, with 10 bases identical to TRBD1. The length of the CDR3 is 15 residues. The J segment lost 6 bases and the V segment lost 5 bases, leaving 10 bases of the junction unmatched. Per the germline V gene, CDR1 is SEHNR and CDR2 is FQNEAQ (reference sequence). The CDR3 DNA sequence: TGTGCCAGCAGCCCAGTCCCCGGGACAGGGGTCGAGCAGTACTTC. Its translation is CASSPVPGTGVEQYF.

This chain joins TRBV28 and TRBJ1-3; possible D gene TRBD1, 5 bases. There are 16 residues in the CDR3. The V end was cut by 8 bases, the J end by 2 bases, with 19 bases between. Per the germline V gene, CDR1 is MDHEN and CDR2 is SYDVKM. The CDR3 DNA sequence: TGTGCCAGCCGTTGGGGCAGAAGTTATACTGGAAACACCATATATTTT. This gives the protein CASRWGRSYTGNTIYF.

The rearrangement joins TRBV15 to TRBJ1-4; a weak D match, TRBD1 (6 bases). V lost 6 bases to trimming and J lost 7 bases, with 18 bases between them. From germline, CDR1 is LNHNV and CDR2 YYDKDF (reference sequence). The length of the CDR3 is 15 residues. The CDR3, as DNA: TGTGCCACCAGTCCAGGGCGGGGGGCGGCTGAAAAACTGTTTTTT. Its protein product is CATSPGRGAAEKLFF.

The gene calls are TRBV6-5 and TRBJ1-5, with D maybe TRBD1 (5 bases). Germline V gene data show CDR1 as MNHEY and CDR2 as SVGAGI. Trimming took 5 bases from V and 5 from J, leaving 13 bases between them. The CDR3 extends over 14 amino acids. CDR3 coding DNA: TGTGCCAGCAGTAGGGGTGGGGGGGATCAGCCCCAGCATTTT. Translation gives CASSRGGGDQPQHF.

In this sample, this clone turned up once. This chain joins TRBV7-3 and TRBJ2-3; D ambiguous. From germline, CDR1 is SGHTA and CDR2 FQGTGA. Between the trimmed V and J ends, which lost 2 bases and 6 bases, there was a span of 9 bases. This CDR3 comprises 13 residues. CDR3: CASSLDQPDTQYF. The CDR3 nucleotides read TGTGCCAGCAGCTTAGACCAGCCGGATACGCAGTATTTT.

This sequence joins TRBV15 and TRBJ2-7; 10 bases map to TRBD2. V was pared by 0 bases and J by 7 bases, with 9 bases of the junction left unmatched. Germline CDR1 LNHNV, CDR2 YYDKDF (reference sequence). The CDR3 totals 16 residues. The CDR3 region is CATSRDFSGGAGEQYF. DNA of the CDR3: TGTGCCACCAGCAGAGATTTCAGCGGGGGGGCCGGGGAGCAGTACTTC.

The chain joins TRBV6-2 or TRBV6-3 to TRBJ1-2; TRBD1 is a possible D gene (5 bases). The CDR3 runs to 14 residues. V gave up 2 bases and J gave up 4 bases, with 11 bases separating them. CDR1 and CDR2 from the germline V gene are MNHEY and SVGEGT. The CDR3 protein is CASSYGSGSYGYTF. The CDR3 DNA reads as TGTGCCAGCAGTTACGGATCAGGGAGCTATGGCTACACCTTC.

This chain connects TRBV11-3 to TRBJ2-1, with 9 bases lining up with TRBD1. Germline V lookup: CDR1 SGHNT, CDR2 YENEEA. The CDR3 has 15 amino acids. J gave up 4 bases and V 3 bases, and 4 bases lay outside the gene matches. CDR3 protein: CASSFSGTGYNEQFF. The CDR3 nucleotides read TGTGCCAGCAGCTTTTCCGGGACAGGGTACAATGAGCAGTTCTTC.

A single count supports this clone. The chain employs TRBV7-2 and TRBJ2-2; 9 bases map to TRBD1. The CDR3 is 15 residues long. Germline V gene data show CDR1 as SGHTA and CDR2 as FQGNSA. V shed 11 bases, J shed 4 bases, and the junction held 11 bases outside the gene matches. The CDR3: CAETGQGRSTGELFF. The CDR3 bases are TGTGCCGAAACGGGACAGGGTCGTAGCACCGGGGAGCTGTTTTTT.